This T cell receptor (beta chain) was sequenced during a study of T cells after yellow fever vaccination. This clonotype was detected a few times. Its antigen is not identified. TCRdb processed the 5' RACE reads anew with MiXCR; each CDR3 protein has one entry. In the table there are some 600,000 distinct CDR3 sequences, roughly a sixth of which are singletons. V dropped 6 bases and J dropped 0 bases, with 14 bases sitting between them. This CDR3 spans 15 amino acids. Germline V gene lookup returns CDR1 SGHRS and CDR2 YFSETQ. General study points: Weaker in magnitude, the secondary response showed a faster peak on day 5 versus 15.

The receptor was derived from a young man who received the YFV17D yellow fever vaccine. The V call is TRBV5-1, the J call TRBJ2-3, with D possibly matching TRBD1 (6 bases). The sequenced sample was PBMCs, obtained about 5 days after the first yellow fever vaccination. The CDR3 sequence: CASNSGTTSTDTQYF. The CDR3 DNA sequence: TGCGCCAGCAATTCCGGGACAACTAGCACAGATACGCAGTATTTT. The whole variable domain, filled in from reference TRBV5-1 and TRBJ2-3, reads KAGVTQTPRYLIKTRGQQVTLSCSPISGHRSVSWYQQTPGQGLQFLFEYFSETQRNKGNFPGRFSGRQFSNSRSEMNVSTLELGDSALYLCASNSGTTSTDTQYFGPGTRLTVL.